The 30 T cell receptor beta chains reported below all come from one sample, sequenced in a study of blood T cell repertoires in COVID-19. Method: immunoSEQ multiplex PCR; TCRdb's copy keeps in-frame clones and lacks some. In the table there are around 67,000 clones, about three quarters of which are singletons. Sequences were obtained from peripheral blood. These receptor sequences come from a woman aged 70-85 years with acute or convalescent COVID-19.

This rearrangement joins TRBV7-8 to TRBJ1-1; no definite D call. CDR1 and CDR2 (germline): SGHVS, FQNEAQ. CDR3 length: 16 residues. Trimming left V 1 base short and J 1 base short, with 13 bases between. Here the CDR3 DNA reads TGTGCCAGCAGCTTAGTTACAGTTAATAAGAACACTGAAGCTTTCTTT. Its translation: CASSLVTVNKNTEAFF.

This clone has more than one count but fewer than ten. The chain has TRBV6-5 and TRBJ2-3; 7 bases align to TRBD1. The CDR3 is made up of 16 amino acids. CDR1 is MNHEY, CDR2 SVGAGI, per germline. V lost 2 bases and J lost 1; bases outside the gene matches: 6. CDR3 in DNA: TGTGCCAGCAGTTACGGCACCGGACAGGGCACAGATACGCAGTATTTT. As protein: CASSYGTGQGTDTQYF.

The chain links TRBV21-1 to TRBJ1-5; the table's TRBD1 call for D was not verified on the DNA. TRBV21-1 is an annotated pseudogene. The CDR3 is made up of 16 amino acids. The CDR3 DNA reads TGTGCCAGCAGCAAAGTCTTGGGGGCGGGTAATCAGCCCCAGCATTTT. Translation gives CASSKVLGAGNQPQHF.

The chain joins TRBV27 to TRBJ2-7, with 8 bases identical to TRBD2. V was clipped by 3 bases and J by 0 bases; unmatched bases: 4. CDR1 is MNHEY and CDR2 is SMNVEV in the germline V gene (reference sequence). The CDR3 runs 15 residues. In DNA, the CDR3 is TGTGCCAGCAGTTTCGGTAGCGGGACCTCCTACGAGCAGTACTTC. Translated: CASSFGSGTSYEQYF.

The chain is built from TRBV7-2 and TRBJ2-3, with 8 bases matching TRBD2. The CDR3 extends over 13 amino acids. V lost 3 bases and J lost 5; bases outside the gene matches: 1. Germline V CDR1 and CDR2: SGHTA, FQGNSA. CDR3 sequence reads: CASSFREGDTQYF. DNA for the CDR3: TGTGCCAGCAGCTTCCGGGAGGGAGATACGCAGTATTTT.

The V gene is TRBV10-3, the J gene TRBJ2-1; 12 bases line up with TRBD2. The CDR3 sequence is 14 residues long. Germline V gene data show CDR1 as ENHRY and CDR2 as SYGVKD. V was pared by 8 bases and J by 6 bases, with 5 bases of the junction left unmatched. In DNA form, the CDR3 reads TGTGCCATCGGTCTAGCGGGAGGGCCCAATGAGCAGTTCTTC. It specifies CAIGLAGGPNEQFF.

The chain links TRBV27 to TRBJ1-2, with TRBD1 matching over 7 bases. CDR3 length: 16 residues. V was clipped by 5 bases and J by 2 bases; unmatched bases: 11. Germline V gene sequence: CDR1 MNHEY, CDR2 SMNVEV (reference sequence). CDR3 sequence (DNA): TGTGCCAGCAGTCCAATTGGGACAGCACTCAACTATGGCTACACCTTC. Its protein is CASSPIGTALNYGYTF.

The chain employs TRBV7-2 and TRBJ1-4; possibly TRBD1 for D (5 bases). This CDR3 has 14 amino acids. CDR1 SGHTA and CDR2 FQGNSA come from the germline V gene. Trimming stripped 1 base from V and 8 bases from J, with 11 bases between. The CDR3 reads CASSLGVGLEKLFF. CDR3 nucleotides: TGTGCCAGCAGCTTAGGGGTGGGACTGGAAAAACTGTTTTTT.

CDR3 sequence reads: CASSPPSSGRWNEQFF. In nucleotides, the CDR3 is TGTGCCAGCAGTCCGCCTTCTAGCGGGAGGTGGAATGAGCAGTTCTTC. The chain has TRBV27 and TRBJ2-1, with TRBD2 matching 11 bases. The J segment lost 7 bases and the V segment lost 5 bases, leaving 10 bases of the junction unmatched. The germline gives CDR1 MNHEY, CDR2 SMNVEV (reference sequence). This CDR3 spans 16 amino acids.

This clone was seen only once. The gene calls are TRBV5-6 and TRBJ2-1, with 8 bases matching TRBD2. The CDR3 extends over 15 amino acids. The germline gives CDR1 SGHDT, CDR2 YYEEEE. V lost 7 bases and J lost 9; bases outside the gene matches: 15. CDR3: CASSKGSGVSSEQFF. CDR3 nucleotide sequence: TGTGCCAGCTCAAAGGGTAGCGGGGTATCATCTGAGCAGTTCTTC.

V usage is TRBV9 and J usage is TRBJ1-2, with a possible D match to TRBD1 (5 bases). This CDR3 has 14 amino acids. V lost 1 base and J 6 bases, leaving 13 bases between the germline ends. Germline V gene sequence: CDR1 SGDLS, CDR2 YYNGEE. The DNA of the CDR3 is TGTGCCAGCAGCGTAACGGGGGAAAGTGATGGCTACACCTTC. Translated, it gives CASSVTGESDGYTF.

The chain uses TRBV12-5 and TRBJ2-5; possibly TRBD2 for D (6 bases). The CDR3 is 16 residues long. With 0 bases removed from V and 2 bases from J, the gap between germline ends came to 13 bases. Looked up from germline, CDR1 is LGHNT and CDR2 is FRNRAP. In DNA form, the CDR3 reads TGTGCTAGTGGTTTGGTACCGGGGGTGGGGCAAGAGACCCAGTACTTC. Encoded protein: CASGLVPGVGQETQYF.

This clone has just one count. CDR3 DNA: TGCAGCGGCGGCGGGATAGCGGGGGGCGGGGACGAGCAGTACTTC. Encoded protein: CSGGGIAGGGDEQYF. V gene TRBV29-1 combines with J gene TRBJ2-7; 10 bases fit TRBD2. This CDR3 spans 15 amino acids. V was pared by 7 bases and J by 5 bases, with 14 bases of the junction left unmatched. Germline CDR1 SQVTM, CDR2 ANQGSEA.

This chain joins TRBV5-4 and TRBJ1-1, with a tentative D call TRBD1 (5 bases). The V and J ends lost 5 bases and 3 bases respectively, with 14 bases between them. The CDR3 loop spans 14 amino acids. Germline CDR1 SGHNT, CDR2 YYREEE (reference sequence). CDR3 nucleotides: TGTGCCAGCAGTCCTGACAGTTTGGACACTGAAGCTTTCTTT. It is translated as CASSPDSLDTEAFF.

The rearrangement uses TRBV27 and TRBJ2-7, with D tentatively TRBD2 (6 bases). V lost 8 bases to trimming and J lost 2 bases, with 13 bases between them. The CDR3 consists of 13 residues. Germline CDR1 reads MNHEY; CDR2 reads SMNVEV (reference sequence). This CDR3 is CASGSGDTYEQYF. The CDR3 DNA follows: TGTGCCAGCGGTAGCGGAGATACCTACGAGCAGTACTTC.

CDR3 DNA: TGCGCCAGCAGCTTGGTCCGGGGAGAGACCCAGTACTTC. Amino acids: CASSLVRGETQYF. The chain has TRBV5-1 and TRBJ2-5; perhaps TRBD2 as D (5 bases). The germline CDR1 and CDR2 sequences are SGHRS and YFSETQ. This CDR3 has 13 amino acids. The V end lost 0 bases, the J end lost 4 bases, and 7 bases lay between the germline ends.

This clone appeared a single time. This chain links TRBV7-2 with TRBJ1-2, with D uncertain. Germline V gene sequence: CDR1 SGHTA, CDR2 FQGNSA. The CDR3 totals 14 residues. With 5 bases removed from V and 2 bases from J, the gap between germline ends came to 12 bases. This CDR3 is CASSLSRRNYGYTF. The CDR3 region has the DNA TGTGCCAGCAGCCTTAGTCGGAGGAACTATGGCTACACCTTC.

The V gene is TRBV6-4, the J gene TRBJ2-5; D perhaps matches TRBD2 (5 bases). The germline V gene has CDR1 MRHNA and CDR2 SNTAGT. CDR3 size: 14 residues. The DNA of the CDR3 is TGTGACCGTACAACAAACCTACTTGCGGGGACCCAGTACTTC. Translation gives CDRTTNLLAGTQYF.

The genes are TRBV7-2 and TRBJ1-3, with unresolved D. The germline CDR1 and CDR2 sequences are SGHTA and FQGNSA. V was pared by 1 base and J by 0 bases, with 13 bases between. The length of the CDR3 is 17 residues. As DNA, the CDR3 is TGTGCCAGCAGCTTAGAGAGCTCGCCAAACTCTGGAAACACCATATATTTT. It codes for CASSLESSPNSGNTIYF. Full variable domain (missing parts from reference TRBV7-2 and TRBJ1-3): GAGVSQSPSNKVTEKGKDVELRCDPISGHTALYWYRQSLGQGLEFLIYFQGNSAPDKSGLPSDRFSAERTGGSVSTLTIQRTQQEDSAVYLCASSLESSPNSGNTIYFGEGSWLTVV.

J is TRBJ1-3 and V is TRBV4-3; 7 bases fit TRBD1. The germline V gene encodes CDR1 LGHNA and CDR2 YSLEER. This CDR3 spans 15 amino acids. Germline trimming cut 0 bases from V and 3 bases from J; bases unmatched to any gene: 2. CDR3 DNA sequence: TGCGCCAGCAGCCAAGAGCAGGGGGGTGGAAACACCATATATTTT. The encoded protein is CASSQEQGGGNTIYF.

V gene TRBV10-3 combines with J gene TRBJ2-1; 10 bases are a match to TRBD2. J gave up 6 bases and V 0 bases, and 8 bases lay outside the gene matches. The CDR3 is 17 amino acids. Germline CDR1 reads ENHRY; CDR2 reads SYGVKD. CDR3 nucleotides: TGTGCCATCAGTGAGTCGGTAGCGGGGGGCCATAGCAATGAGCAGTTCTTC. Translating gives CAISESVAGGHSNEQFF.

The chain joins TRBV27 to TRBJ2-3, with D perhaps TRBD2 (5 bases). Deletions cut 7 bases from V and 4 bases from J, with 18 bases between. Germline CDR1 MNHEY, CDR2 SMNVEV (reference sequence). The CDR3 covers 15 residues. CDR3 sequence reads: CASTNGLSRSDTQYF. The CDR3 DNA reads TGTGCCAGCACCAACGGACTGTCTAGGTCAGATACGCAGTATTTT.

The rearrangement links TRBV4-1 to TRBJ2-3; TRBD1 matches at 12 bases. After removal of 4 bases from V and 6 bases from J, the junction contained 8 bases not matched to a gene. The germline V gene has CDR1 MGHRA and CDR2 YSYEKL. This CDR3 comprises 16 residues. The CDR3 here is CASSPPGQGASDTQYF. CDR3 in DNA: TGCGCCAGCAGCCCCCCGGGACAGGGGGCGAGCGATACGCAGTATTTT.

This rearrangement joins TRBV13 to TRBJ2-5; D is possibly TRBD2 (10 bases). CDR3 length: 19 amino acids. CDR1 is PRHDT, CDR2 FYEKMQ, per germline (reference sequence). Trimming cost V 3 bases and J 1 base, with 24 bases left between them. CDR3 region: CASSLNRGRLAGAQETQYF. CDR3 in DNA: TGTGCCAGCAGCTTGAACAGGGGGCGGCTAGCGGGGGCCCAAGAGACCCAGTACTTC.

This sequence joins TRBV5-6 and TRBJ2-7; 11 positions agree with TRBD2. CDR1 and CDR2 (germline): SGHDT, YYEEEE. With V trimmed by 2 bases and J by 6 bases, 10 bases remained unmatched. The CDR3 loop spans 16 amino acids. CDR3 bases: TGTGCCAGCAGCTTCGTCGGCCTAGCGGGAGGTTCCGAGCAGTACTTC. Translated: CASSFVGLAGGSEQYF.

The V gene is TRBV5-1, the J gene TRBJ1-2, with 7 nucleotides matching TRBD1. This CDR3 is built from 15 residues. The germline gives CDR1 SGHRS, CDR2 YFSETQ. V shed 7 bases and J 8 bases; nucleotides not matched to a gene: 17. CDR3 sequence (DNA): TGCGCCAGCGGCCGGCAGACGGTAGAGACAGGGGGCTACACCTTC. Translated, it gives CASGRQTVETGGYTF.

This sequence joins TRBV6-5 and TRBJ1-3, with a possible D match to TRBD1 (5 bases). CDR1 is MNHEY and CDR2 is SVGAGI in the germline V gene. The V end was cut by 0 bases, the J end by 0 bases, with 9 bases between. The CDR3 sequence is 16 residues long. CDR3 DNA sequence: TGTGCCAGCAGTTACTCGCGGGGGAGCTCTGGAAACACCATATATTTT. Its translation: CASSYSRGSSGNTIYF.

The chain combines TRBV7-2 with TRBJ2-7, with TRBD2 identical over 8 bases. Germline CDR1 is SGHTA and CDR2 is FQGNSA. This CDR3 is 15 amino acids long. Germline trimming cut 5 bases from V and 0 bases from J; bases unmatched to any gene: 6. The CDR3, as DNA: TGTGCCAGCAGCCCCCGGGGGGGAGGCTCCTACGAGCAGTACTTC. Protein sequence: CASSPRGGGSYEQYF. The whole variable domain, filled in from reference TRBV7-2 and TRBJ2-7, reads GAGVSQSPSNKVTEKGKDVELRCDPISGHTALYWYRQSLGQGLEFLIYFQGNSAPDKSGLPSDRFSAERTGGSVSTLTIQRTQQEDSAVYLCASSPRGGGSYEQYFGPGTRLTVT.

The V gene is TRBV7-2, the J gene TRBJ1-1; D gene uncertain. The germline gives CDR1 SGHTA, CDR2 FQGNSA. The CDR3 totals 17 residues. The V end lost 2 bases, the J end lost 5 bases, and 21 bases lay between the germline ends. The CDR3, as DNA: TGTGCCAGCAGCTTACTTGGTATGGGAGGGCGTAGGACTGAAGCTTTCTTT. Translation: CASSLLGMGGRRTEAFF.

The chain is built from TRBV9 and TRBJ1-2; TRBD1 matches at 9 bases. The CDR3 consists of 13 residues. Germline-derived CDR1 and CDR2 are SGDLS and YYNGEE. After removal of 4 bases from V and 9 bases from J, the junction contained 7 bases not matched to a gene. The chain's CDR3 is CASSIKQGASYTF. Here the CDR3 DNA reads TGTGCCAGCAGCATAAAACAGGGGGCAAGCTACACCTTC.